This T cell receptor (beta chain) was sequenced for a study of cytomegalovirus exposure and HLA in healthy donors. Whole-study findings and limits: Analysis was performed later, and it showed HLA-associated TCR beta chains to be more clonally expanded than equally common others. It was reported that the classifier diagnosed cytomegalovirus status with high specificity and sensitivity in both the original and validation cohorts. In an earlier analysis, in 587 donors, most V segments appeared productive either ~87% or ~30% of the time. The study assumed roughly uniform donor sequencing depth for presence/absence analyses.

Vbeta (60) and Jbeta (13) primers were used in the PCR. Here immunoSEQ multiplex PCR was the method, and the copy in TCRdb shows in-frame clones only, minus some. The table records around 110,000 clones, roughly 73% of them present only once. Concerning this clone itself: Its antigen is unknown.

The CDR3 has 13 residues. V lost 10 bases, J lost 7 bases, and 14 bases lay in between. Germline lookup yields CDR1 SNHLY and CDR2 FYNNEI. The chain combines TRBV2 with TRBJ1-6; possibly TRBD1 for D (6 bases). This sequence originates from a man aged 25-45 years in good health and CMV-seronegative. What was sequenced was PBMCs. The CDR3 nucleotides read TGTGCCACAGGGGAGCGGGAAAATTCACCCCTCCACTTT. It yields the protein CATGERENSPLHF.